The TCR beta chain under discussion was sequenced for a study of blood T cell repertoires in COVID-19. For the study at large: Specimens from acute and convalescent COVID-19 originated in the United States, Italy and Spain.

The table came from immunoSEQ multiplex PCR; TCRdb's copy has only in-frame clones and leaves some out. The sample holds 250,000 or so clones, more than 80% seen once. Germline CDR1 is GTSNPN and CDR2 is SVGIG (reference sequence). The CDR3 runs to 14 residues. The V gene lost 3 bases and the J gene lost 10 bases, with 22 bases spanning the gap. Sequencing was carried out using peripheral blood. The clonotype comes from a human donor in a cohort sampled during active COVID-19. V usage is TRBV30 and J usage is TRBJ2-7; D is unclear. The DNA for the CDR3 is TGTGCCTGGAGCCCGGGTGGCGACGTCGAAACTCAGTACTTC. Translated, it gives CAWSPGGDVETQYF.